Below are 22 T cell receptor beta chains sequenced from a single sample in a study of identical twins. TCRdb re-derived calls from the 5' RACE reads in MiXCR, one entry per CDR3 protein. The profile shows just under 650,000 distinct CDR3 sequences, just over 7% of them singletons. A further study also used this sample, focusing on yellow fever vaccine responses in identical twins.

Sequences were obtained from PBMCs. These receptors all stem from a woman between 18 and 29 years old in good health.

J is TRBJ1-2 and V is TRBV20-1; no clear D gene. Trimming shortened V by 1 base and J by 2 bases, and 5 bases separated the two germline ends. The CDR3 loop spans 12 amino acids. CDR1 DFQATT and CDR2 SNEGSKA come from the germline V gene (reference sequence). The CDR3 loop reads CSARVPNYGYTF. The CDR3 nucleotides are TGCAGTGCTAGAGTACCCAACTATGGCTACACCTTC.

This clonotype was seen a few times. This chain uses TRBV7-8 with TRBJ2-1, with 9 nucleotides matching TRBD2. J gave up 5 bases and V 4 bases, and 12 bases lay outside the gene matches. CDR3 length: 17 residues. Germline-derived CDR1 and CDR2 are SGHVS and FQNEAQ. The CDR3 loop reads CASSYRRPLAGNNEQFF. The DNA for the CDR3 is TGTGCCAGCAGCTATAGGCGCCCGCTAGCGGGAAACAATGAGCAGTTCTTC.

This clonotype has just a few counts. V gene TRBV29-1 combines with J gene TRBJ2-7, with unresolved D. Trimming took off 6 bases at V and 2 bases at J, with 14 bases between the two ends. Germline lookup yields CDR1 SQVTM and CDR2 ANQGSEA. This CDR3 spans 13 amino acids. The CDR3 sequence: CSVAYDGPYEQYF. The CDR3 DNA is TGCAGCGTCGCCTATGACGGACCCTACGAGCAGTACTTC.

This clonotype was found many times. The chain recombines TRBV27 with TRBJ1-2; no clear D gene. CDR1 MNHEY and CDR2 SMNVEV come from the germline V gene (reference sequence). Trimming took 3 bases from V and 0 from J, leaving 5 bases between them. The CDR3 loop spans 13 amino acids. CDR3 in amino acids: CASSFSSNYGYTF. CDR3 nucleotide sequence: TGTGCCAGCAGTTTCAGCTCTAACTATGGCTACACCTTC.

J is TRBJ2-5 and V is TRBV5-5; 7 nucleotides agree with TRBD1. V trimming: 2 bases; J trimming: 2 bases; junction bases outside the gene matches: 9. Per the germline V gene, CDR1 is SGHKS and CDR2 is YYEKEE (reference sequence). The CDR3 loop spans 16 amino acids. CDR3 sequence: CASSLSPTGRQETQYF. As DNA, the CDR3 is TGTGCCAGCAGCTTATCCCCGACAGGGCGACAAGAGACCCAGTACTTC.

This clonotype was recorded at least ten times. The chain combines TRBV29-1 with TRBJ2-3; tentative D call: TRBD2 (6 bases). Trimming removed 4 bases at V and 3 bases at J, with 17 bases between. The CDR3 runs to 15 residues. CDR1 and CDR2 from the germline V gene are SQVTM and ANQGSEA. The CDR3 DNA reads TGCAGCGTTGGGGCCATGGCGGGAACGACAGATACGCAGTATTTT. It is translated as CSVGAMAGTTDTQYF.

This clonotype was picked up many times. This chain uses TRBV4-1 with TRBJ2-2; D unresolved. Germline assignment: CDR1 MGHRA and CDR2 YSYEKL. Deletions cut 0 bases from V and 6 bases from J, with 8 bases between. The CDR3 is 14 residues long. In DNA, the CDR3 is TGCGCCAGCAGCCAAGAAGTGCGACCCGGGGAGCTGTTTTTT. This gives the protein CASSQEVRPGELFF.

This clonotype was seen more than once but under ten times. The chain carries TRBV24-1 and TRBJ2-2; D call uncertain. Germline V gives CDR1 KGHDR, CDR2 SFDVKD. V was clipped by 9 bases and J by 4 bases, with 8 bases between them. This CDR3 is built from 12 residues. CDR3 loop: CATASITGELFF. The CDR3, as DNA: TGTGCCACCGCATCCATCACCGGGGAGCTGTTTTTT.

This clonotype was seen many times. The chain joins TRBV20-1 to TRBJ2-4; D could derive from TRBD1 or TRBD2 (5 bases each). The V end was cut by 3 bases, the J end by 0 bases, with 6 bases between. The CDR3 sequence is 13 residues long. Germline V gene data show CDR1 as DFQATT and CDR2 as SNEGSKA (reference sequence). CDR3 loop: CSARGTAKNIQYF. CDR3 sequence (DNA): TGCAGTGCTAGGGGGACAGCCAAAAACATTCAGTACTTC.

This clonotype ranks as medium-sized (0.01 to 0.1%). The gene calls are TRBV27 and TRBJ2-2; 7 nucleotides match TRBD2. Germline values: CDR1 MNHEY, CDR2 SMNVEV (reference sequence). Trimming at V came to 5 bases and at J to 6 bases, leaving 6 bases not matched to a gene. This CDR3 is 14 amino acids long. This CDR3 reads CASSPPGLPGELFF. CDR3 in DNA: TGTGCCAGCAGTCCGCCGGGACTACCCGGGGAGCTGTTTTTT.

The chain couples TRBV28 to TRBJ2-1, with 8 nucleotides matching TRBD1. Trimming cost V 7 bases and J 8 bases; bases outside gene matches: 13. The CDR3 runs 15 residues. Germline V lookup: CDR1 MDHEN, CDR2 SYDVKM. CDR3 nucleotide sequence: TGTGCCAGCACCAATTACGGGACAGGTAGTGATGAGCAGTTCTTC. Its protein is CASTNYGTGSDEQFF.

This sequence joins TRBV28 and TRBJ2-7; TRBD2 might be the D (6 bases). The CDR3 consists of 13 residues. V lost 10 bases, J lost 7 bases, and 20 bases lay in between. Germline V gene sequence: CDR1 MDHEN, CDR2 SYDVKM. The CDR3 spells CATGLFKFPEQYV. The DNA of the CDR3 is TGTGCCACCGGACTATTCAAATTCCCGGAGCAGTACGTC.

This clonotype was recorded at least ten times. The chain has TRBV27 and TRBJ2-3, with 7 positions matching TRBD2. The CDR3 loop spans 16 amino acids. The germline gives CDR1 MNHEY, CDR2 SMNVEV (reference sequence). Trimming took 6 bases from V and 1 from J; bases not matched to a gene: 10. For the CDR3, the DNA is TGTGCCAGCAGCCCGGGGGGTACCCCTGGCACAGATACGCAGTATTTT. This gives the protein CASSPGGTPGTDTQYF.

The chain joins TRBV7-2 to TRBJ2-1; D is tentatively TRBD1 or TRBD2 (5 bases each). The CDR3 has 15 residues. Germline lookup yields CDR1 SGHTA and CDR2 FQGNSA. Trimming shortened V by 5 bases and J by 5 bases, and 16 bases separated the two germline ends. CDR3 DNA sequence: TGTGCCAGCAGCGCACCGGGACGGTCGAACAATGAGCAGTTCTTC. Translating gives CASSAPGRSNNEQFF.

This chain uses TRBV28 with TRBJ2-7; D is unresolved. Trimming removed 3 bases at V and 4 bases at J, with 7 bases between. Germline lookup yields CDR1 MDHEN and CDR2 SYDVKM. This CDR3 has 12 residues. The CDR3 sequence is CASSFQWYEQYF. For the CDR3, the DNA is TGTGCCAGCAGTTTCCAATGGTACGAGCAGTACTTC.

This clonotype has at least ten counts. The genes are TRBV5-1 and TRBJ1-1; D may be TRBD1 (5 bases). Germline CDR1 and CDR2: SGHRS and YFSETQ. V was clipped by 4 bases and J by 1 base, with 11 bases between them. The CDR3 is made up of 14 amino acids. CDR3: CASSPDIRNTEAFF. The CDR3 DNA reads as TGCGCCAGCAGCCCGGACATCCGGAACACTGAAGCTTTCTTT.

This clonotype has a handful of counts. V and J are TRBV10-2 and TRBJ2-5; 9 bases align to TRBD2. Germline values: CDR1 WSHSY, CDR2 SAAADI. V lost 6 bases to trimming and J lost 1 base; unmatched junction nucleotides: 3. The CDR3 sequence is 14 residues long. The CDR3 region is CASRIAGAQETQYF. CDR3 nucleotide sequence: TGCGCCAGCAGGATAGCGGGGGCCCAAGAGACCCAGTACTTC.

This clonotype was counted between two and nine times. This rearrangement joins TRBV6-1 to TRBJ2-2, with 15 bases lining up with TRBD2. CDR3 length: 16 amino acids. V shed 5 bases and J 6 bases; nucleotides not matched to a gene: 4. Germline V gives CDR1 MNHNS, CDR2 SASEGT. CDR3 sequence reads: CASSRTSGGAAGELFF. DNA of the CDR3: TGTGCCAGCAGTAGGACTAGCGGGGGGGCGGCCGGGGAGCTGTTTTTT.

J is TRBJ1-2 and V is TRBV14; 7 positions match TRBD1. J was trimmed by 8 bases and V by 3 bases; bases with no gene match: 6. The CDR3 extends over 13 amino acids. CDR1 and CDR2 from the germline V gene are SGHDN and FVKESK. CDR3 DNA sequence: TGTGCCAGCAGCCACAACAGGGGAGGCGGCTACACCTTC. It is translated as CASSHNRGGGYTF.

This clonotype was picked up many times. The chain joins TRBV20-1 to TRBJ2-3; 8 nucleotides line up with TRBD2. Germline-derived CDR1 and CDR2 are DFQATT and SNEGSKA (reference sequence). CDR3 size: 13 residues. Trimming at V came to 5 bases and at J to 4 bases, leaving 5 bases not matched to a gene. DNA of the CDR3: TGCAGTGCTCCAGGACTAGCAGCAGATACGCAGTATTTT. This sequence encodes CSAPGLAADTQYF.

This clonotype was recorded at least ten times. The gene calls are TRBV6-1 and TRBJ2-4, with 7 bases matching TRBD2. Germline CDR1 MNHNS, CDR2 SASEGT. The CDR3 covers 13 residues. CDR3 in DNA: TGTGCTGTCCGGTCGGGAGGAAACAACATTCAGTACTTC. Translating it yields CAVRSGGNNIQYF.

This clonotype was counted between two and nine times. V usage is TRBV9 and J usage is TRBJ1-4; the D is unclear. CDR1 is SGDLS, CDR2 YYNGEE, per germline. V lost 0 bases, J lost 2 bases, and 11 bases lay in between. CDR3 size: 16 residues. Here the CDR3 reads CASSVGVSSTNEKLFF. In nucleotides, the CDR3 is TGTGCCAGCAGCGTAGGGGTCAGTTCGACTAATGAAAAACTGTTTTTT.